The sequence of this T cell receptor (beta chain) was determined in a study of identical twins. This clonotype occurred many times. With 2 bases clipped from V and 3 bases from J, the junction kept 6 bases outside the gene matches. Germline-derived CDR1 and CDR2 are SGDLS and YYNGEE. The CDR3 runs 16 residues. TCRdb re-analysed the 5' RACE reads in MiXCR, keeping a single row per CDR3 protein. The sample has about 730,000 distinct CDR3 sequences, about 20% seen once. Separately, the same data were catalogued under a study of T cells expressing NK-cell markers. From that study: An anti-gamma-delta TCR antibody restricted sorting to alpha-beta TCR T cells in several experiments.

The V gene is TRBV9, the J gene TRBJ2-4, with 9 nucleotides matching TRBD2. The source is a woman younger than 35 in good health. Sample: PBMCs. The CDR3 DNA is TGTGCCAGCAGCGTTAGCGGGAGTGGCGTCAAAAACATTCAGTACTTC. It encodes CASSVSGSGVKNIQYF.